The clone carrying this T cell receptor beta chain was counted a few times. V lost 6 bases and J lost 7; bases outside the gene matches: 11. The CDR3 has 14 residues. The germline gives CDR1 LNHDA, CDR2 SQIVND (reference sequence). TCRB sequencing was done at Survey resolution level. TCRdb's table, derived via immunoSEQ multiplex PCR, lists solely in-frame clones and lacks some. The table records some 15,000 clones, about four fifths of them present only once. The data were taken from a study of follicular helper T cells after annual influenza vaccination. As for time point: 2014-2015 season, pre-vaccination.

V is TRBV19 and J is TRBJ2-7; 8 nucleotides agree with TRBD1. The sequences come from CXCR5- memory CD4+ T cells sorted from blood, collected on the day of influenza vaccination. The sequence was obtained from an adult who received the influenza vaccine. The CDR3 protein is CASSPGAGGREQYF. The CDR3 nucleotides read TGTGCCAGTAGCCCCGGGGCAGGGGGCAGGGAGCAGTACTTC.